The 14 T cell receptor beta chains below come from one sample, sequenced in a study of T cells in Graves' hyperthyroidism and ophthalmopathy. RNA transcripts served as the template for amplifying TCR beta CDR3 regions. First-round RT-PCR targeting the TCR CDR3 was performed with the HTBI primer set. One entry per CDR3 protein, called by TCRdb with MiXCR from the multiplex PCR reads. The profile covers hundreds of thousands of distinct CDR3 sequences, with less than 25% appearing a single time and 10% to 12% taken by the ten largest. Sequencing used blood. These receptor sequences come from a young woman with Graves' ophthalmopathy.

This clonotype was recorded at least ten times. The J gene is TRBJ1-2, the V gene TRBV6-1; no definite D call. The CDR3 sequence is 14 residues long. With 2 bases removed from V and 4 bases from J, the gap between germline ends came to 11 bases. From germline, CDR1 is MNHNS and CDR2 SASEGT. CDR3 in amino acids: CASSEFNTAYGYTF. The CDR3 DNA reads as TGTGCCAGCAGTGAATTTAATACCGCCTATGGCTACACCTTC.

About this clonotype itself: This sequence may be a read error, since a much larger clone differs from it by one base. This chain uses TRBV27 with TRBJ1-1, with D possibly being TRBD1 (5 bases). The CDR3 extends over 13 amino acids. Trimming removed 6 bases at V and 1 base at J, with 9 bases between. Germline V gives CDR1 MNHEY, CDR2 SMNVEV (reference sequence). Here the CDR3 reads CASSRRANTEAFF. In nucleotides, the CDR3 is TGTGCCAGCAGCCGCAGGGCGAACACTGAAGCTTTCTTT.

Many counts were recorded for this clonotype. This may be a read error, as it is one base from a much larger clone. The genes are TRBV6-5 and TRBJ1-5; the match to TRBD1 covers 7 bases. V lost 0 bases, J lost 9 bases, and 14 bases stayed unmatched. Per the germline V gene, CDR1 is MNHEY and CDR2 is SVGAGI. The CDR3 sequence is 17 residues long. This CDR3 reads CASSYSYLYRGERPQHF. The CDR3 DNA sequence: TGTGCCAGCAGTTACTCGTATCTTTACAGGGGAGAACGGCCCCAGCATTTT.

J is TRBJ2-7 and V is TRBV5-1, with 10 bases fitting TRBD1. The CDR3 spans 15 residues. Trimming at V came to 3 bases and at J to 3 bases, leaving 6 bases not matched to a gene. The germline CDR1 and CDR2 sequences are SGHRS and YFSETQ. The CDR3 sequence: CASSSRDRGHYEQYF. Written as DNA, the CDR3 is TGCGCCAGCAGCTCCCGGGACAGGGGTCACTACGAGCAGTACTTC.

This clonotype has ten or more counts. V and J are TRBV20-1 and TRBJ2-7; 12 bases align to TRBD2. Germline trimming cut 1 base from V and 2 bases from J; bases unmatched to any gene: 3. CDR1 and CDR2 from the germline V gene are DFQATT and SNEGSKA (reference sequence). The CDR3 spans 15 residues. The CDR3 here is CSARGSSGGAYEQYF. The CDR3 nucleotides are TGCAGTGCTAGAGGGTCTAGCGGGGGGGCCTACGAGCAGTACTTC.

In regard to this clonotype: One junction end disagrees with the germline gene, perhaps due to a read error. The gene calls are TRBV6-2 or TRBV6-3 and TRBJ2-2; D perhaps matches TRBD2 (6 bases). Germline V CDR1 and CDR2: MNHEY, SVGEGT. The CDR3 length is 13 residues. In DNA, the CDR3 is TGTGCCAGCAGTTACTCGGGTCCCGGGGGGCTGTTTTTT. Its protein is CASSYSGPGGLFF.

This clonotype has a count of ten or more. The rearrangement uses TRBV6-5 and TRBJ2-5, with 7 positions matching TRBD2. Looked up from germline, CDR1 is MNHEY and CDR2 is SVGAGI. After removal of 5 bases from V and 5 bases from J, the junction contained 11 bases not matched to a gene. This CDR3 has 15 residues. CDR3: CASSPIFWGGETQYF. CDR3 in DNA: TGTGCCAGCAGTCCGATTTTTTGGGGGGGGGAGACCCAGTACTTC.

This clonotype was counted between two and nine times. The V gene is TRBV7-2, the J gene TRBJ1-2; D perhaps matches TRBD1 (5 bases). The V gene's germline CDR1 is SGHTA and CDR2 FQGNSA. The CDR3 consists of 15 residues. Trimming pared 3 bases from V and 4 bases from J, leaving 15 bases between. In DNA, the CDR3 is TGTGCCAGCAGCTTCAAGACTTCAGGGTCCTATGGCTACACCTTC. Translation: CASSFKTSGSYGYTF.

The rearrangement uses TRBV12-3 or TRBV12-4 and TRBJ1-1, with 7 bases lining up with TRBD1. This CDR3 is 16 amino acids long. Germline trimming cut 1 base from V and 1 base from J; bases unmatched to any gene: 6. As DNA, the CDR3 is TGTGCCAGCAGTTTAGGAGGGGGCATTGGGAACACTGAAGCTTTCTTT. As protein: CASSLGGGIGNTEAFF.

CDR3 DNA: TGTGCCTTACGCACAGGGACCCACGAGCAGTACTTC. Amino acids: CALRTGTHEQYF. This chain connects TRBV6-1 to TRBJ2-7, with TRBD1 as a possible D gene (6 bases). Germline-derived CDR1 and CDR2 are MNHNS and SASEGT. This CDR3 has 12 amino acids. V lost 11 bases, J lost 5 bases, and 16 bases lay in between.

The table lists this clonotype with a few counts. The V gene is TRBV6-2 or TRBV6-3, the J gene TRBJ2-5, with 8 bases lining up with TRBD1. Trimming removed 6 bases from V and 3 bases from J; junction bases left unmatched: 9. The CDR3 contains 15 residues. Germline assignment: CDR1 MNHEY and CDR2 SVGEGT. The DNA of the CDR3 is TGTGCCAGCAGCACGGACAGGGAGGTGGAAGAGACCCAGTACTTC. Translating gives CASSTDREVEETQYF.

This clonotype was picked up many times. V usage is TRBV29-1 and J usage is TRBJ2-2; D gene uncertain. Germline CDR1 reads SQVTM; CDR2 reads ANQGSEA. Trimming took off 7 bases at V and 7 bases at J, with 13 bases between the two ends. There are 12 residues in the CDR3. CDR3 sequence: CSGGLGDGELFF. For the CDR3, the DNA is TGCAGCGGGGGATTGGGCGACGGGGAGCTGTTTTTT.

The rearrangement joins TRBV6-1 to TRBJ1-5, with D unclear. There are 12 residues in the CDR3. V lost 7 bases, J lost 6 bases, and 10 bases lay in between. The germline V gene encodes CDR1 MNHNS and CDR2 SASEGT. CDR3 DNA: TGTGCCAGCAAGCCTTACGGTCAGCCCCAGCATTTT. Translating it yields CASKPYGQPQHF.

This chain links TRBV10-3 with TRBJ2-5, with D perhaps TRBD2 (6 bases). This CDR3 region has 14 residues. Germline V gene data show CDR1 as ENHRY and CDR2 as SYGVKD. Trimming removed 11 bases at V and 3 bases at J, with 19 bases between. CDR3 sequence: CAASRGALEETQYF. DNA for the CDR3: TGTGCCGCCTCACGCGGGGCCCTGGAAGAGACCCAGTACTTC.